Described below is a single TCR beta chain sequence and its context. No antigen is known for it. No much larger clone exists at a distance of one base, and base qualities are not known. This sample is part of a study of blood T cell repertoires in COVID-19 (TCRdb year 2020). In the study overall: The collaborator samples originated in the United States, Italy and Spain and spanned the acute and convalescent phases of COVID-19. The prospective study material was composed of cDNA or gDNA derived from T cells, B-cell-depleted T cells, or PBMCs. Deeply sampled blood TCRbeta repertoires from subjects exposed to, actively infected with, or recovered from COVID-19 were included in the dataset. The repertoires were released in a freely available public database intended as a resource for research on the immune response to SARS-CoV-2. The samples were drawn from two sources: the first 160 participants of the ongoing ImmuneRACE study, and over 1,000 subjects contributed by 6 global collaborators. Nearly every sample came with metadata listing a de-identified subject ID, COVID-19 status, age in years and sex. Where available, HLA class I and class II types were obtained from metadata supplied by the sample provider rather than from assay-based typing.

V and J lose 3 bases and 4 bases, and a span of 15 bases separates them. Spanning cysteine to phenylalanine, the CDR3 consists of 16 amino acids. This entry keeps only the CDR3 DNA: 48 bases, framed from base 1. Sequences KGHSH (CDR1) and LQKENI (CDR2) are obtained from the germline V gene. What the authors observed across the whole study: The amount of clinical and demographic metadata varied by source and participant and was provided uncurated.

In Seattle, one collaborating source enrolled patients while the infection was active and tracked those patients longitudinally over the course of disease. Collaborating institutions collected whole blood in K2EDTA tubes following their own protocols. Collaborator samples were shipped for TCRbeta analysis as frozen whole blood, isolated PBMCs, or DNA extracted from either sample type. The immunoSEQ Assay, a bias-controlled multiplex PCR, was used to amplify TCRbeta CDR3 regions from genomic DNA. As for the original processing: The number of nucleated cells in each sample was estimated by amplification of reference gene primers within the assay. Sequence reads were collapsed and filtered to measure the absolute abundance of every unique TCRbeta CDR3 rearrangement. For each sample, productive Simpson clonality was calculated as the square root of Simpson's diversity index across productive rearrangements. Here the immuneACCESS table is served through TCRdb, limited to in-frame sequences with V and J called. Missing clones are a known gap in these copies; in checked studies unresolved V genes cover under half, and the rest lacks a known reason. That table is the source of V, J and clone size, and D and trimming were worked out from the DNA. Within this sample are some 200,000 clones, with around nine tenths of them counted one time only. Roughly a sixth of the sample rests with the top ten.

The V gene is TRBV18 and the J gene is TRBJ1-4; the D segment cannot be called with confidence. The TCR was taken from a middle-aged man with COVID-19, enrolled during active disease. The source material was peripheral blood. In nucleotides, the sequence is TGTGCCAGCTCACCGAACGACTTAGACGTTAATGAAAAACTGTTTTTT. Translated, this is CASSPNDLDVNEKLFF. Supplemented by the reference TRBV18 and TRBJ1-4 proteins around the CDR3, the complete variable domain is NAGVMQNPRHLVRRRGQEARLRCSPMKGHSHVYWYRQLPEEGLKFMVYLQKENIIDESGMPKERFSAEFPKEGPSILRIQQVVRGDSAAYFCASSPNDLDVNEKLFFGSGTQLSVL.